The entry that follows covers one T cell receptor beta chain sequence. What it binds is not known. Germline lookup yields CDR1 LNHNV and CDR2 YYDKDF (reference sequence). The V gene lost 0 bases and the J gene lost 4 bases, with 12 bases spanning the gap. CDR3 length equals 15 residues. This specimen comes from a study of cytomegalovirus exposure and HLA in healthy donors. Overall study findings and caveats: When a later analysis was performed, an Asian-associated ancestry cluster reportedly had fewer N-insertions than the roughly 690-donor mean.

Primers for the PCR totalled 60 Vbeta and 13 Jbeta. The protocol was immunoSEQ multiplex PCR, while the TCRdb copy is restricted to in-frame clones and leaves out a portion. The sample consists of 210,000 or so clones, around 83% of them appearing once. Source material: PBMCs. The receptor comes from a girl aged 2 to 9 in good health and CMV-seronegative. This sequence joins TRBV15 and TRBJ1-2; D unclear. CDR3 residues: CATSRDGGRIYGYTF. The CDR3 DNA sequence: TGTGCCACCAGCAGAGATGGAGGCCGGATCTATGGCTACACCTTC.